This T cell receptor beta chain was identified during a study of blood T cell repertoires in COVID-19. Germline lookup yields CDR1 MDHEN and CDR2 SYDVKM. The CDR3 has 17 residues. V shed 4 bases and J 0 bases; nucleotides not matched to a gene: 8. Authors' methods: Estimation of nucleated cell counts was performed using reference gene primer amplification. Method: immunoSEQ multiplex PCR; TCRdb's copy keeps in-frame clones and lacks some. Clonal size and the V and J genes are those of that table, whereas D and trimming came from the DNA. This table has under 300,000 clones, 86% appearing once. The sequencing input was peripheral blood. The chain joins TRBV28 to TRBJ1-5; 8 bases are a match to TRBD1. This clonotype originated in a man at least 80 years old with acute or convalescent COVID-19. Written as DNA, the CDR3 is TGTGCCAGCAGTTCCTATGGACAGGGTGGTAGCAATCAGCCCCAGCATTTT. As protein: CASSSYGQGGSNQPQHF.